These 19 T cell receptor beta chains originate from one sample sequenced in a study of T-cell memory formation after mild COVID-19. TCRdb recomputed calls from the 5' RACE reads with MiXCR, one row per CDR3 protein. The table lists about 290,000 distinct CDR3 sequences, approximately 15% of them singletons. Source material: PBMCs or a T cell subset sorted from them (not recorded which). The origin of the receptors is a man younger than 35 who had mild COVID-19 (a few samples of this study predate the infection). Cell type and time point are not known.

The sample holds many counts of this clonotype. The chain joins TRBV6-1 to TRBJ2-7; maybe TRBD2 (6 bases). Per germline, CDR1 MNHNS and CDR2 SASEGT. There are 15 residues in the CDR3. Trimming shortened V by 1 base and J by 0 bases, and 10 bases separated the two germline ends. In DNA, the CDR3 is TGTGCCAGCAGTGAAGGGGACTCGAGCTCCTACGAGCAGTACTTC. Translating it yields CASSEGDSSSYEQYF.

This clonotype appeared a few times. This chain links TRBV12-3 or TRBV12-4 with TRBJ2-3; tentative D call: TRBD2 (6 bases). V was clipped by 5 bases and J by 1 base, with 16 bases between them. The CDR3 totals 16 residues. The CDR3 nucleotides are TGTGCCAGCAGTGCCCCGGAACGCGGGGGCACAGATACGCAGTATTTT. This encodes CASSAPERGGTDTQYF.

V usage is TRBV9 and J usage is TRBJ2-1, with TRBD2 matching over 7 bases. The CDR3 length is 16 residues. V trimming: 0 bases; J trimming: 2 bases; junction bases outside the gene matches: 5. Looked up from germline, CDR1 is SGDLS and CDR2 is YYNGEE. CDR3 loop: CASSVDLRGAYNEQFF. The CDR3 region has the DNA TGTGCCAGCAGCGTAGACCTCCGGGGGGCCTACAATGAGCAGTTCTTC. Looking up the rest from reference TRBV9 and TRBJ2-1 gives the full variable domain: DSGVTQTPKHLITATGQRVTLRCSPRSGDLSVYWYQQSLDQGLQFLIQYYNGEERAKGNILERFSAQQFPDLHSELNLSSLELGDSALYFCASSVDLRGAYNEQFFGPGTRLTVL.

V is TRBV5-6 and J is TRBJ2-5; maybe TRBD2 (6 bases). V lost 3 bases and J lost 1, with 10 bases in between. The CDR3 extends over 14 amino acids. CDR1 is SGHDT and CDR2 is YYEEEE in the germline V gene. For the CDR3, the DNA is TGTGCCAGCAGCTCCCCGGGGGTCCAAGAGACCCAGTACTTC. It yields the protein CASSSPGVQETQYF.

This clonotype has a count of ten or more. V usage is TRBV4-2 and J usage is TRBJ2-3; the D is unclear. Trimming removed 0 bases at V and 4 bases at J, with 8 bases between. CDR1 and CDR2 (germline): LGHNA, YNFKEQ. This CDR3 contains 14 residues. The CDR3 here is CASSQEGSPDTQYF. In DNA, the CDR3 is TGTGCCAGCAGCCAAGAGGGTAGCCCAGATACGCAGTATTTT.

Ten or more counts support this clonotype. The chain joins TRBV10-3 to TRBJ2-5; 9 bases fit TRBD2. The CDR3 has 15 amino acids. Germline loops: CDR1 ENHRY, CDR2 SYGVKD. J gave up 5 bases and V 3 bases, and 7 bases lay outside the gene matches. CDR3 residues: CAISDPGTSTETQYF. CDR3 sequence (DNA): TGTGCCATCAGTGATCCCGGGACTAGCACGGAGACCCAGTACTTC.

The gene calls are TRBV29-1 and TRBJ2-2, with D maybe TRBD1 (5 bases). Germline V gene lookup returns CDR1 SQVTM and CDR2 ANQGSEA. The V and J ends lost 3 bases and 3 bases respectively, with 8 bases between them. The CDR3 contains 13 residues. The CDR3 loop is CSVEDNDTGELFF. In DNA form, the CDR3 reads TGCAGCGTTGAGGACAACGACACCGGGGAGCTGTTTTTT.

This clonotype was found a few times. The chain uses TRBV4-2 and TRBJ2-5; D possibly corresponds to TRBD2 (6 bases). V lost 11 bases and J lost 5, with 24 bases in between. Germline V CDR1 and CDR2: LGHNA, YNFKEQ. This CDR3 has 15 residues. DNA of the CDR3: TGTGCCGTCGCCTTGGAGGGGTTCGTAGGGGAGACCCAGTACTTC. Amino acid sequence: CAVALEGFVGETQYF.

This rearrangement joins TRBV2 to TRBJ2-3; D possibly corresponds to TRBD1 (5 bases). The CDR3 sequence is 15 residues long. The V end was cut by 0 bases, the J end by 11 bases, with 18 bases between. Germline CDR1 and CDR2: SNHLY and FYNNEI. The CDR3 loop reads CASSEAQGRFRMQYF. The CDR3 coding sequence is TGTGCCAGCAGTGAAGCGCAGGGTCGTTTCCGTATGCAGTATTTT.

This rearrangement joins TRBV12-3 or TRBV12-4 to TRBJ1-4; 8 bases fit TRBD1. The V segment lost 3 bases and the J segment 5 bases; nucleotides outside the gene matches: 5. The CDR3 spans 15 residues. CDR3 residues: CASSFGQGGNEKLFF. The CDR3, as DNA: TGTGCCAGCAGTTTCGGACAGGGTGGAAATGAAAAACTGTTTTTT.

In this sample, this clonotype turned up once. CDR3 amino acids: CASSYRGQGVDEQYV. CDR3 nucleotides: TGTGCCAGCAGTTACAGGGGACAGGGGGTCGACGAGCAGTACGTC. This sequence joins TRBV6-2 or TRBV6-3 and TRBJ2-7; TRBD1 agrees at 11 bases. This CDR3 has 15 amino acids. With 2 bases clipped from V and 5 bases from J, the junction kept 5 bases outside the gene matches. Germline-derived CDR1 and CDR2 are MNHEY and SVGEGT.

V and J are TRBV20-1 and TRBJ1-5, with a weak D call TRBD1 (5 bases). Looked up from germline, CDR1 is DFQATT and CDR2 is SNEGSKA (reference sequence). V was pared by 7 bases and J by 6 bases, with 16 bases between. This CDR3 has 13 amino acids. CDR3 in DNA: TGCAGTGTGGGGCGGGGAAGTCGTCAGCCCCAGCATTTT. This codes for CSVGRGSRQPQHF.

This rearrangement joins TRBV5-1 to TRBJ1-3, with D possibly TRBD1 on 5 matching bases. The CDR3 runs 16 residues. Germline CDR1 reads SGHRS; CDR2 reads YFSETQ. V gave up 0 bases and J gave up 0 bases, with 10 bases separating them. The CDR3 DNA follows: TGCGCCAGCAGCTTGGTCGTCGGGGCCTCTGGAAACACCATATATTTT. Its protein is CASSLVVGASGNTIYF.

At least ten counts were recorded for this clonotype. The chain couples TRBV5-1 to TRBJ2-1, with D unresolved. The length of the CDR3 is 15 residues. V gave up 0 bases and J gave up 0 bases, with 7 bases separating them. The germline V gene encodes CDR1 SGHRS and CDR2 YFSETQ. CDR3 sequence reads: CASSLVGDSYNEQFF. In nucleotides, the CDR3 is TGCGCCAGCAGCTTGGTGGGTGACTCCTACAATGAGCAGTTCTTC.

The gene calls are TRBV10-3 and TRBJ1-1; TRBD1 might be the D (5 bases). Germline CDR1 reads ENHRY; CDR2 reads SYGVKD. The CDR3 contains 15 residues. Trimming took off 3 bases at V and 4 bases at J, with 15 bases between the two ends. This CDR3 reads CAISDSGSGSTEAFF. The CDR3 bases are TGTGCCATCAGTGACTCAGGGTCGGGGAGCACTGAAGCTTTCTTT.

The chain links TRBV20-1 to TRBJ2-1; 7 bases line up with TRBD1. CDR1 is DFQATT and CDR2 is SNEGSKA in the germline V gene (reference sequence). Trimming took 5 bases from V and 8 from J; bases not matched to a gene: 9. The CDR3 runs 13 residues. CDR3 DNA sequence: TGCAGTGCTGAACCGGGACAGCGGTATGAGCAGTTCTTC. Translating it yields CSAEPGQRYEQFF.

This clonotype was picked up a small number of times. The chain couples TRBV19 to TRBJ2-1; 9 bases are a match to TRBD2. From germline, CDR1 is LNHDA and CDR2 SQIVND (reference sequence). The J segment lost 5 bases and the V segment lost 3 bases, leaving 5 bases of the junction unmatched. CDR3 size: 15 residues. The CDR3 DNA reads TGTGCCAGTAGTATTGGGGCTAGCGGGAACAATGAGCAGTTCTTC. Amino acid sequence: CASSIGASGNNEQFF.

This clonotype came up many times. The chain recombines TRBV5-6 with TRBJ2-7; D not certain. The ends were cut back, 0 bases at V and 3 bases at J, with 10 bases in the middle. Germline-derived CDR1 and CDR2 are SGHDT and YYEEEE. The CDR3 is made up of 14 amino acids. The CDR3 DNA reads TGTGCCAGCAGCTTGGTAGGCTCGAACTACGAGCAGTACTTC. Its protein is CASSLVGSNYEQYF.

V is TRBV2 and J is TRBJ2-5, with 9 bases that match TRBD1. CDR1 is SNHLY and CDR2 is FYNNEI in the germline V gene. The CDR3 is 12 amino acids. V dropped 7 bases and J dropped 5; count of bases not matched to a gene: 2. CDR3 in amino acids: CASIDRGETQYF. In DNA form, the CDR3 reads TGTGCCAGCATCGACAGGGGGGAGACCCAGTACTTC.